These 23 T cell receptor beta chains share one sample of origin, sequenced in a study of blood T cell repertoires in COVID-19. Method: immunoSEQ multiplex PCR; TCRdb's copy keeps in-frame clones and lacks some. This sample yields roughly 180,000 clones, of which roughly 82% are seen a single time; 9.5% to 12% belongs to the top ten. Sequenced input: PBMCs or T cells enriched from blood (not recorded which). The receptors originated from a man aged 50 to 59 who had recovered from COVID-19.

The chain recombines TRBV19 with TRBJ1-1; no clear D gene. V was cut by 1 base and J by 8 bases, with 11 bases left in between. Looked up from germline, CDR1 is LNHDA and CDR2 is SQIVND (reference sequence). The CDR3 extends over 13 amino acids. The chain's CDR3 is CASSIVQEREAFF. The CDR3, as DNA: TGTGCCAGTAGTATAGTCCAGGAGCGGGAAGCTTTCTTT.

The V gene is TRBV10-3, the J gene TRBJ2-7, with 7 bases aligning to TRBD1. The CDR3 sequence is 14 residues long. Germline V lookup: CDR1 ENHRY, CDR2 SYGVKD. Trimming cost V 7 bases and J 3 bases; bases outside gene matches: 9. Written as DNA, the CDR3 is TGTGCCATCAACCGACAGGGATCAAACTACGAGCAGTACTTC. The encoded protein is CAINRQGSNYEQYF.

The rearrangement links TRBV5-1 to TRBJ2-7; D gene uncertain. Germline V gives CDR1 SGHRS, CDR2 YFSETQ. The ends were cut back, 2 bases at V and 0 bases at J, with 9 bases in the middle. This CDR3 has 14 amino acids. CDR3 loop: CASSFSTTSYEQYF. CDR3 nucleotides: TGCGCCAGCAGCTTCTCCACAACCTCCTACGAGCAGTACTTC.

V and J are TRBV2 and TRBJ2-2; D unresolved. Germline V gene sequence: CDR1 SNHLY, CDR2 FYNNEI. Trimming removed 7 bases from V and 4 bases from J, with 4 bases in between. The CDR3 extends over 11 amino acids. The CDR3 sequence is CASILTGELFF. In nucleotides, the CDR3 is TGTGCCAGCATACTCACCGGGGAGCTGTTTTTT.

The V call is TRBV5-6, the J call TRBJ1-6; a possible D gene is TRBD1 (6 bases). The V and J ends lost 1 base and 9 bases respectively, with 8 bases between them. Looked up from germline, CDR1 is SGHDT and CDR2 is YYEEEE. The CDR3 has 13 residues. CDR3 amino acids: CASSLQGRSPLHF. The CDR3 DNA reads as TGTGCCAGCAGCTTGCAGGGGCGTTCACCCCTCCACTTT.

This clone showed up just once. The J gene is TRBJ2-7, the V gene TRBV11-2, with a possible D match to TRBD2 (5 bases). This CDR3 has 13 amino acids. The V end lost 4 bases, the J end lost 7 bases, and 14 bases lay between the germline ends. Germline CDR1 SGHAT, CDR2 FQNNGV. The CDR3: CASSSRRVREQYF. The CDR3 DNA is TGTGCCAGCAGCTCCAGGCGGGTGAGGGAGCAGTACTTC. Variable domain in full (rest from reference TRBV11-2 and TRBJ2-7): EAGVAQSPRYKIIEKRQSVAFWCNPISGHATLYWYQQILGQGPKLLIQFQNNGVVDDSQLPKDRFSAERLKGVDSTLKIQPAKLEDSAVYLCASSSRRVREQYFGPGTRLTVT.

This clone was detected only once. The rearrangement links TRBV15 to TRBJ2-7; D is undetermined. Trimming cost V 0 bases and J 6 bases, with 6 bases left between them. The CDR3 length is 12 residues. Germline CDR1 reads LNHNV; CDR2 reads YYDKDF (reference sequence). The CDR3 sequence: CATSRDLFEQYF. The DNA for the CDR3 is TGTGCCACCAGCAGAGATCTCTTCGAGCAGTACTTC.

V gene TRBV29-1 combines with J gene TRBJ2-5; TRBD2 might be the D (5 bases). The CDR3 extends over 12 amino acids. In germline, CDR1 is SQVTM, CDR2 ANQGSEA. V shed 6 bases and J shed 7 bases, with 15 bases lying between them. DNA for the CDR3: TGCAGCGTCCAAACAGTCGAGGGGACCCAGTACTTC. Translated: CSVQTVEGTQYF.

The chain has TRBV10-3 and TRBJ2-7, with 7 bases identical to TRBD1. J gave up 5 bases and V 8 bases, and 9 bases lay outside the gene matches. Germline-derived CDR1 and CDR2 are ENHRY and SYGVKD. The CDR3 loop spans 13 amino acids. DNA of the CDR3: TGTGCCATCTGGGGGACAGATACCCACGAGCAGTACTTC. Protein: CAIWGTDTHEQYF.

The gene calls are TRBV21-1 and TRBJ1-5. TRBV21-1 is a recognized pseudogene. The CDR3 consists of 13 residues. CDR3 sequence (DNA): TGTGCCAGCAGCCCGGGGGGAGATCAGCCCCAGCATTTT. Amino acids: CASSPGGDQPQHF.

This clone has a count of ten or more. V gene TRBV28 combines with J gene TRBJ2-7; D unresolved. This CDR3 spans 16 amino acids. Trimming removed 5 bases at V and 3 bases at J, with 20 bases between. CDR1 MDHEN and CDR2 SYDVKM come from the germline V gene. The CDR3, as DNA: TGTGCCAGCAGTCACCCGTCCCTAGGATTTATCTACGAGCAGTACTTC. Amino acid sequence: CASSHPSLGFIYEQYF.

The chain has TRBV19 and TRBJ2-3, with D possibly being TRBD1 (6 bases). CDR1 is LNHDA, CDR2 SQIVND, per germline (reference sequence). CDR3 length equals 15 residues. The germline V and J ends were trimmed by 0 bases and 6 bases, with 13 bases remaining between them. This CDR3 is CASSIDVQGTDTQYF. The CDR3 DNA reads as TGTGCCAGTAGTATAGACGTGCAGGGGACGGATACGCAGTATTTT. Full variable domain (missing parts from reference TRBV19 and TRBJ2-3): DGGITQSPKYLFRKEGQNVTLSCEQNLNHDAMYWYRQDPGQGLRLIYYSQIVNDFQKGDIAEGYSVSREKKESFPLTVTSAQKNPTAFYLCASSIDVQGTDTQYFGPGTRLTVL.

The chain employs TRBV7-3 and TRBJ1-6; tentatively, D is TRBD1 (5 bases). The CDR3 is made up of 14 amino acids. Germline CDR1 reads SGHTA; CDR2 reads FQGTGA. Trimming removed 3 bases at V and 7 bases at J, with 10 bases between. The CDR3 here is CASSFQGMNSPLHF. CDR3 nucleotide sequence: TGTGCCAGCAGCTTCCAGGGAATGAATTCACCCCTCCACTTT. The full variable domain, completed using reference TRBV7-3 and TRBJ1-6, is GAGVSQTPSNKVTEKGKYVELRCDPISGHTALYWYRQSLGQGPEFLIYFQGTGAADDSGLPNDRFFAVRPEGSVSTLKIQRTERGDSAVYLCASSFQGMNSPLHFGNGTRLTVT.

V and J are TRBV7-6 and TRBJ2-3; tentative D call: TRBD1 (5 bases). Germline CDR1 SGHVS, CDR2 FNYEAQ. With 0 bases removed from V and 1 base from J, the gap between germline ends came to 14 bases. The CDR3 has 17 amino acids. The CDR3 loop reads CASSLAQSGLGTDTQYF. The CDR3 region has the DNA TGTGCCAGCAGCTTAGCGCAGTCAGGGTTGGGCACAGATACGCAGTATTTT.

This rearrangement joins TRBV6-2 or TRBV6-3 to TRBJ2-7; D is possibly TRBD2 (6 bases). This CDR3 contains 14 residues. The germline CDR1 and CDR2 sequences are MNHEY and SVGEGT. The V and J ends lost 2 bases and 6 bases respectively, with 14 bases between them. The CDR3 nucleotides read TGTGCCAGCAGTTACGGGACTCAGCGGTCCGAGCAGTACTTC. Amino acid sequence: CASSYGTQRSEQYF.

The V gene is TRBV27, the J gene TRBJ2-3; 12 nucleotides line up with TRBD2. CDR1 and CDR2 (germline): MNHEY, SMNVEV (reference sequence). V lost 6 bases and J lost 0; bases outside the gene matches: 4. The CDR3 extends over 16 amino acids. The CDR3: CASSGTSGRSTDTQYF. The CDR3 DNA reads TGTGCCAGCAGCGGGACTAGCGGGCGAAGCACAGATACGCAGTATTTT.

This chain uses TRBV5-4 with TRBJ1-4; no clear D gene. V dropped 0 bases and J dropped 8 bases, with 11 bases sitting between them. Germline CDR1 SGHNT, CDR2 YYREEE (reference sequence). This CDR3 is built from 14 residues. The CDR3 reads CASSLGGRDEKLFF. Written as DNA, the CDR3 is TGTGCCAGCAGCTTGGGAGGCCGAGACGAAAAACTGTTTTTT.

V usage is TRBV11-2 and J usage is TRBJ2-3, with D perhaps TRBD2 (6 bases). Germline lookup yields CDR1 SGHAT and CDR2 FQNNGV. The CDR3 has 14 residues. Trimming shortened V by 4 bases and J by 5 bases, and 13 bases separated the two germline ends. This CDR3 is CASSYRLALDTQYF. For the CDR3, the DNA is TGTGCCAGCAGCTATCGGCTAGCGTTAGATACGCAGTATTTT.

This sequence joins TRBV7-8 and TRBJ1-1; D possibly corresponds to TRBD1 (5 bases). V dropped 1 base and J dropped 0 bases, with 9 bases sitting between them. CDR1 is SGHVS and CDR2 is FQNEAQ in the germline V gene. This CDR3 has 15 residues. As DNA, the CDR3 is TGTGCCAGCAGCTTAGAAGGACAATTGAACACTGAAGCTTTCTTT. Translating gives CASSLEGQLNTEAFF.

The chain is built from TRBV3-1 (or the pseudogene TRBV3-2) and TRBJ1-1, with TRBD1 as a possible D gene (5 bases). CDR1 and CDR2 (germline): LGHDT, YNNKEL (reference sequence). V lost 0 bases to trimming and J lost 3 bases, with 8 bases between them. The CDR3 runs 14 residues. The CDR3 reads CASSQDREDTEAFF. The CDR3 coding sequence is TGTGCCAGCAGCCAAGACAGGGAAGACACTGAAGCTTTCTTT.

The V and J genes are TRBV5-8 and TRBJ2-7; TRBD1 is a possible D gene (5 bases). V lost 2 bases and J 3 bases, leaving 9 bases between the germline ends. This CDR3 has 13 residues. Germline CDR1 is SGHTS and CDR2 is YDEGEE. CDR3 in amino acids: CASSFGHNYEQYF. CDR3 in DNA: TGTGCCAGCAGCTTCGGACACAACTACGAGCAGTACTTC.

CDR3 amino acids: CAWLWDSPSGANVLTF. Written as DNA, the CDR3 is TGTGCCTGGCTATGGGACAGCCCCTCTGGGGCCAACGTCCTGACTTTC. V is TRBV30 and J is TRBJ2-6; the match to TRBD1 covers 7 bases. In germline, CDR1 is GTSNPN, CDR2 SVGIG (reference sequence). The CDR3 covers 16 residues. V lost 5 bases and J lost 0; bases outside the gene matches: 7. Together with reference TRBV30 and TRBJ2-6, the CDR3 gives the full variable domain: SQTIHQWPATLVQPVGSPLSLECTVEGTSNPNLYWYRQAAGRGLQLLFYSVGIGQISSEVPQNLSASRPQDRQFILSSKKLLLSDSGFYLCAWLWDSPSGANVLTFGAGSRLTVL.

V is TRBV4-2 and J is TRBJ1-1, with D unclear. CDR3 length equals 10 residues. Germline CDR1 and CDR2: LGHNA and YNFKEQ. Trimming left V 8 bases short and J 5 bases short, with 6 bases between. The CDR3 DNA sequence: TGTGCCAGCGCTAATACTGAAGCTTTCTTT. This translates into CASANTEAFF.